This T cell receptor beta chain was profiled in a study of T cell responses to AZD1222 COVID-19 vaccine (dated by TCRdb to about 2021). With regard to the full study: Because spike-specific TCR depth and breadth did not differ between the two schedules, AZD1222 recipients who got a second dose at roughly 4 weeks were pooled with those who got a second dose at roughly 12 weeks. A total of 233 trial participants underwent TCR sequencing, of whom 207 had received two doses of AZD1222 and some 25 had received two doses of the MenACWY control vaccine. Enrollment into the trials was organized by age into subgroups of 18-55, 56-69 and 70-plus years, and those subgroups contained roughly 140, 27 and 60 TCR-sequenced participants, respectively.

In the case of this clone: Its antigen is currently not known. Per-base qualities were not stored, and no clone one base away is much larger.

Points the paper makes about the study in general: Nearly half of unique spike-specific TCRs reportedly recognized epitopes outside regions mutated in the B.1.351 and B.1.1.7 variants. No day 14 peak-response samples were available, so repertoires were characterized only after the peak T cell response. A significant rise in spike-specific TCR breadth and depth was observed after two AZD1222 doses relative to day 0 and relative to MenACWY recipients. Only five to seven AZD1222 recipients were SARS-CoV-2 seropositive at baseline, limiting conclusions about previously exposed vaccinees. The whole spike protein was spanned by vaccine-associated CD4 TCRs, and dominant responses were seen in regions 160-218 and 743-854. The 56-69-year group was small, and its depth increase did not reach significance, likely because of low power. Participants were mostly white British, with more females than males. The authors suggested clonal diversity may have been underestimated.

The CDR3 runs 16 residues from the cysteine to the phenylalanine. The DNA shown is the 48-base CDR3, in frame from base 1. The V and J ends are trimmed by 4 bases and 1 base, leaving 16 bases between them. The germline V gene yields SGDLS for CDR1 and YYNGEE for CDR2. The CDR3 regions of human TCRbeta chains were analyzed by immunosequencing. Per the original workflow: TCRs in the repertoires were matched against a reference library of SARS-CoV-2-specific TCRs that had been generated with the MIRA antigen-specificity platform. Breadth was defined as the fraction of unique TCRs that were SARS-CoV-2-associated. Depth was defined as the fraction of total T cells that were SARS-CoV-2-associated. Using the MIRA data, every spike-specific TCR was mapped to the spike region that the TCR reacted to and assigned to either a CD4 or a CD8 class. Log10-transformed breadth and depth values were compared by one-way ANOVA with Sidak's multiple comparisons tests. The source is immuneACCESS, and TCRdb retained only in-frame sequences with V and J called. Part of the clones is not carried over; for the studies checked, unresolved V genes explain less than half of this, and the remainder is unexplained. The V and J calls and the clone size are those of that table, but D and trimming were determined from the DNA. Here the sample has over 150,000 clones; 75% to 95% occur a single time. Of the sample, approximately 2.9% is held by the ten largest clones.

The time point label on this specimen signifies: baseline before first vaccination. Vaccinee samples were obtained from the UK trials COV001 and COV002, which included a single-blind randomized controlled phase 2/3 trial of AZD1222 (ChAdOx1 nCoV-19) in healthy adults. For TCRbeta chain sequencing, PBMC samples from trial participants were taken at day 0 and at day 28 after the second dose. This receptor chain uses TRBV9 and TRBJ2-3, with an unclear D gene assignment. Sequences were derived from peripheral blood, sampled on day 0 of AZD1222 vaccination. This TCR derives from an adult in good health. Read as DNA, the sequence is TGTGCCAGCAGCCCCGGTATAGCAGTTCGCACAGATACGCAGTATTTT. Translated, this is CASSPGIAVRTDTQYF.